These 30 T cell receptor beta chains share one sample of origin, sequenced in a study of OX40 agonist ivuxolimab in advanced cancers. TCRdb keeps only in-frame clones here, not all; method: immunoSEQ multiplex PCR. The table has about 26,000 clones, 70% to 80% seen once. The sequencing here drew on CD4+ or CD8+ T cells sorted from blood, taken in a trial of the OX40 agonist ivuxolimab. The receptors were gathered from an adult with an advanced solid tumor such as melanoma, head and neck, liver or kidney cancer.

This chain links TRBV29-1 with TRBJ2-5, with 9 bases aligning to TRBD1. Germline V gives CDR1 SQVTM, CDR2 ANQGSEA. The CDR3 consists of 17 residues. V lost 0 bases to trimming and J lost 5 bases; unmatched junction nucleotides: 13. The CDR3 protein is CSVEDLSGTGRRETQYF. CDR3 nucleotides: TGCAGCGTTGAAGACTTGAGCGGGACAGGGAGAAGGGAGACCCAGTACTTC.

The V and J genes are TRBV2 and TRBJ1-1; no reliable D call. Germline CDR1 SNHLY, CDR2 FYNNEI. V lost 4 bases and J lost 0, with 6 bases in between. The CDR3 extends over 13 amino acids. CDR3 protein: CASSGHMNTEAFF. The CDR3 bases are TGTGCCAGCAGTGGACACATGAACACTGAAGCTTTCTTT.

The CDR3 DNA sequence: TGTGCCTGGAACGCGGGGGGGACCTACGAGCAGTACTTC. Protein product: CAWNAGGTYEQYF. This chain joins TRBV30 and TRBJ2-7; 9 bases are shared with TRBD2. Unmatched junction bases numbered 3, after V lost 4 bases and J lost 2 bases. CDR3 length equals 13 residues. Germline V gives CDR1 GTSNPN, CDR2 SVGIG (reference sequence).

V usage is TRBV5-1 and J usage is TRBJ2-5; 16 bases are shared with TRBD2. The CDR3 contains 15 residues. CDR1 SGHRS and CDR2 YFSETQ come from the germline V gene. The trim removed 4 bases at V and 9 bases at J, leaving 6 bases unmatched. CDR3 in DNA: TGCGCCAGCAGCACGGGACTAGCGGGGGGGCAATCCCAGTACTTC. Translating it yields CASSTGLAGGQSQYF.

V usage is TRBV5-1 and J usage is TRBJ2-1; D remains ambiguous. Germline V CDR1 and CDR2: SGHRS, YFSETQ. The V and J ends lost 1 base and 8 bases respectively, with 13 bases between them. The CDR3 length is 14 residues. The DNA for the CDR3 is TGCGCCAGCAGCTTGACAACAAATATCGATGAGCAGTTCTTC. Translation gives CASSLTTNIDEQFF. Filled out from reference TRBV5-1 and TRBJ2-1, the complete variable domain reads KAGVTQTPRYLIKTRGQQVTLSCSPISGHRSVSWYQQTPGQGLQFLFEYFSETQRNKGNFPGRFSGRQFSNSRSEMNVSTLELGDSALYLCASSLTTNIDEQFFGPGTRLTVL.

V is TRBV5-1 and J is TRBJ1-5; tentative D call: TRBD1 (6 bases). The V and J ends lost 1 base and 6 bases respectively, with 14 bases between them. Germline V gene lookup returns CDR1 SGHRS and CDR2 YFSETQ. The CDR3 length is 15 residues. The CDR3 loop is CASSLYGGTGQPQHF. Written as DNA, the CDR3 is TGCGCCAGCAGCTTGTACGGGGGCACTGGTCAGCCCCAGCATTTT.

The V call is TRBV9, the J call TRBJ1-1, with a tentative D call TRBD1 (5 bases). Trimming cost V 0 bases and J 1 base, with 10 bases left between them. This CDR3 is built from 15 residues. Looked up from germline, CDR1 is SGDLS and CDR2 is YYNGEE. CDR3 DNA: TGTGCCAGCAGCGTAGTTGGGGCCCAGAACACTGAAGCTTTCTTT. It translates to CASSVVGAQNTEAFF.

CDR3 amino acids: CASSYSLSGNTIYF. The CDR3 DNA sequence: TGTGCCAGCAGCTACAGTTTATCTGGAAACACCATATATTTT. The chain has TRBV5-6 and TRBJ1-3; D not resolved. V shed 3 bases and J shed 1 base, with 8 bases lying between them. There are 14 residues in the CDR3. Germline assignment: CDR1 SGHDT and CDR2 YYEEEE.

The rearrangement links TRBV11-3 to TRBJ2-7; 13 nucleotides match TRBD2. Losses at the gene ends were 4 bases for V and 4 bases for J; bases not matched to a gene: 4. This CDR3 spans 15 amino acids. Germline V CDR1 and CDR2: SGHNT, YENEEA. This CDR3 is CASSWTSGSRYEQYF. CDR3 bases: TGTGCCAGCAGCTGGACTAGCGGGAGTAGGTACGAGCAGTACTTC.

This sequence joins TRBV4-1 and TRBJ2-2; D gene ambiguous. V was pared by 1 base and J by 5 bases, with 8 bases between. CDR3 length: 14 amino acids. Looked up from germline, CDR1 is MGHRA and CDR2 is YSYEKL. This chain's CDR3 is CASSQAPGTGELFF. The CDR3 DNA reads TGCGCCAGCAGCCAAGCCCCAGGTACCGGGGAGCTGTTTTTT.

The chain uses TRBV16 and TRBJ2-5; TRBD2 matches 7 bases. Trimming removed 0 bases from V and 4 bases from J; junction bases left unmatched: 8. This CDR3 is built from 16 residues. CDR1 and CDR2 from the germline V gene are KGHSY and FQNENV. The CDR3 is CASSQSREGTLETQYF. In nucleotides, the CDR3 is TGTGCCAGCAGCCAATCGAGGGAGGGGACGTTAGAGACCCAGTACTTC.

The chain combines TRBV5-1 with TRBJ2-5; 9 nucleotides match TRBD2. Germline assignment: CDR1 SGHRS and CDR2 YFSETQ. Unmatched junction bases numbered 9, after V lost 4 bases and J lost 5 bases. CDR3 length equals 15 residues. CDR3 DNA sequence: TGCGCCAGCAGCGAACATAGCGGGAGTGTCGAGACCCAGTACTTC. As protein: CASSEHSGSVETQYF.

A single count supports this clone. A far more abundant clone sits one base away, making this likely a read error. The gene calls are TRBV7-9 and TRBJ2-2, with 7 bases fitting TRBD1. The germline gives CDR1 SEHNR, CDR2 FQNEAQ (reference sequence). The V and J ends lost 4 bases and 7 bases, in that order; junction bases with no gene match: 6. The CDR3 runs to 14 residues. The CDR3 spells CASSSDRADGELFF. CDR3 bases: TGTGCCAGCAGCTCCGACAGGGCGGACGGGGAGCTGTTTTTT.

The V and J genes are TRBV6-6 and TRBJ2-7; TRBD2 agrees at 8 bases. The CDR3 extends over 14 amino acids. Germline V gene data show CDR1 as MNHNY and CDR2 as SVGAGI (reference sequence). V lost 10 bases, J lost 4 bases, and 12 bases stayed unmatched. CDR3 region: CATRGQRGSYEQYF. CDR3 nucleotide sequence: TGTGCCACCCGCGGCCAGCGGGGGAGTTACGAGCAGTACTTC.

Ten or more counts support this clone. Other nucleotide sequences from this sample produce the same CDR3. This chain connects TRBV27 to TRBJ2-2; possible D gene TRBD1, 5 bases. The CDR3 is 14 amino acids. V was pared by 3 bases and J by 8 bases, with 13 bases between. Germline V lookup: CDR1 MNHEY, CDR2 SMNVEV (reference sequence). CDR3 sequence (DNA): TGTGCCAGCAGTTTCTCGGTCAGGGTTGGGGAGCTGTTTTTT. Its translation is CASSFSVRVGELFF.

This clone was observed a few times. The rearrangement joins TRBV7-9 to TRBJ1-1; D uncertain. V was trimmed by 5 bases and J by 1 base, leaving 5 bases between them. The germline CDR1 and CDR2 sequences are SEHNR and FQNEAQ (reference sequence). The CDR3 covers 12 residues. The CDR3 sequence is CASSHKNTEAFF. CDR3 in DNA: TGTGCCAGCAGCCATAAGAACACTGAAGCTTTCTTT.

V usage is TRBV5-6 and J usage is TRBJ1-2; 8 positions match TRBD1. CDR3 length: 14 amino acids. The V gene end was trimmed by 4 bases and the J gene end by 3 bases; junction bases not matched to a gene: 5. Looked up from germline, CDR1 is SGHDT and CDR2 is YYEEEE. The CDR3 protein is CASSRDRPYYGYTF. In nucleotides, the CDR3 is TGTGCCAGCAGCCGGGACAGGCCCTACTATGGCTACACCTTC.

This clone was detected a few times. The chain combines TRBV7-9 with TRBJ2-7; unclear D gene. The ends were cut back, 3 bases at V and 6 bases at J, with 9 bases in the middle. Germline assignment: CDR1 SEHNR and CDR2 FQNEAQ (reference sequence). This CDR3 is 12 amino acids long. The CDR3 is CASSFSPVEQYF. The CDR3 DNA follows: TGTGCCAGCAGCTTCTCCCCCGTCGAGCAGTACTTC.

The chain employs TRBV4-1 and TRBJ2-5; no clear D gene. The length of the CDR3 is 15 residues. Germline assignment: CDR1 MGHRA and CDR2 YSYEKL. Between the trimmed V and J ends, which lost 1 base and 1 base, there was a span of 10 bases. DNA of the CDR3: TGCGCCAGCAGCCAAGTGGCTCGGACCCAAGAGACCCAGTACTTC. Translating it yields CASSQVARTQETQYF.

This clone is categorized as medium-sized. The chain employs TRBV11-2 and TRBJ2-7; possible D gene TRBD2, 5 bases. The V end was cut by 6 bases, the J end by 7 bases, with 13 bases between. The germline CDR1 and CDR2 sequences are SGHAT and FQNNGV. The CDR3 covers 12 residues. CDR3 in amino acids: CASSLGSGEQYF. CDR3 nucleotide sequence: TGTGCCAGCAGTCTGGGCTCGGGAGAGCAGTACTTC.

The chain combines TRBV7-9 with TRBJ1-5; possible D gene TRBD1, 6 bases. Germline CDR1 reads SEHNR; CDR2 reads FQNEAQ (reference sequence). The V end was cut by 6 bases, the J end by 7 bases, with 10 bases between. The CDR3 contains 12 residues. The CDR3 reads CASSVGGQPQHF. CDR3 nucleotides: TGTGCCAGCAGTGTAGGGGGACAGCCCCAGCATTTT.

The chain couples TRBV30 to TRBJ2-5, with 7 bases matching TRBD1. V lost 7 bases, J lost 5 bases, and 7 bases stayed unmatched. The CDR3 extends over 12 amino acids. Germline V gene lookup returns CDR1 GTSNPN and CDR2 SVGIG (reference sequence). The DNA of the CDR3 is TGTGCCTCAGACAGGGTGGTGGAGACCCAGTACTTC. It translates to CASDRVVETQYF.

This clone was detected only a few times. The J gene is TRBJ2-3, the V gene TRBV7-2, with 11 positions matching TRBD2. The V gene end was trimmed by 4 bases and the J gene end by 5 bases; junction bases not matched to a gene: 17. The CDR3 runs 19 residues. The germline CDR1 and CDR2 sequences are SGHTA and FQGNSA. CDR3 sequence reads: CASSSEGIAGGPLVDTQYF. In DNA, the CDR3 is TGTGCCAGCAGCTCAGAAGGCATAGCGGGGGGGCCGCTTGTAGATACGCAGTATTTT.

The J gene is TRBJ2-7, the V gene TRBV6-1; 9 bases are a match to TRBD1. From germline, CDR1 is MNHNS and CDR2 SASEGT. The J segment lost 4 bases and the V segment lost 7 bases, leaving 8 bases of the junction unmatched. The CDR3 loop spans 14 amino acids. CDR3 DNA: TGTGCCAGCACCTACAACAGGGGGCTTTACGAGCAGTACTTC. It yields the protein CASTYNRGLYEQYF.

This chain connects TRBV13 to TRBJ2-1; D gene uncertain. The CDR3 loop spans 11 amino acids. Trimming shortened V by 6 bases and J by 13 bases, and 13 bases separated the two germline ends. Germline CDR1 and CDR2: PRHDT and FYEKMQ (reference sequence). CDR3 DNA: TGTGCCAGCAGTCCCGGGCTATCCCAGTTCTTC. Protein sequence: CASSPGLSQFF.

J is TRBJ1-2 and V is TRBV6-6, with unresolved D. The CDR3 consists of 13 residues. The germline CDR1 and CDR2 sequences are MNHNY and SVGAGI (reference sequence). Trimming took 0 bases from V and 6 from J, leaving 8 bases between them. DNA for the CDR3: TGTGCCAGCAGTTACTCGGTATTGGATGGCTACACCTTC. Translated: CASSYSVLDGYTF.

V gene TRBV9 combines with J gene TRBJ2-1, with TRBD2 matching 10 bases. This CDR3 comprises 17 residues. Trimming at V came to 2 bases and at J to 4 bases, leaving 9 bases not matched to a gene. Germline-derived CDR1 and CDR2 are SGDLS and YYNGEE. CDR3 protein: CASSVTGTSVDYNEQFF. The CDR3 region has the DNA TGTGCCAGCAGCGTGACAGGGACTAGCGTAGATTACAATGAGCAGTTCTTC. Full variable domain (outside the CDR3, taken from reference TRBV9 and TRBJ2-1): DSGVTQTPKHLITATGQRVTLRCSPRSGDLSVYWYQQSLDQGLQFLIQYYNGEERAKGNILERFSAQQFPDLHSELNLSSLELGDSALYFCASSVTGTSVDYNEQFFGPGTRLTVL.

The genes are TRBV25-1 and TRBJ2-4; D is possibly TRBD2 (5 bases). Trimming took off 1 base at V and 7 bases at J, with 11 bases between the two ends. CDR1 and CDR2 (germline): MGHDK, SYGVNS. The CDR3 length is 14 residues. CDR3 in DNA: TGTGCCAGCAGTGAATCAGGACTGAGCAACATTCAGTACTTC. This translates into CASSESGLSNIQYF.

This clone was observed once. The chain is built from TRBV5-6 and TRBJ2-7; TRBD1 agrees at 8 bases. The V gene's germline CDR1 is SGHDT and CDR2 YYEEEE. V lost 0 bases to trimming and J lost 7 bases; unmatched junction nucleotides: 6. The CDR3 covers 14 residues. CDR3 DNA sequence: TGTGCCAGCAGCTTGGGACAGGGGAGAGGGGAGCAGTACTTC. It encodes CASSLGQGRGEQYF.

A remark on this clone: Its ends do not fully match the called genes, so a read error is possible. This rearrangement joins TRBV7-2 to TRBJ2-2; perhaps TRBD2 as D (6 bases). The CDR3 extends over 17 amino acids. Germline CDR1 and CDR2: SGHTA and FQGNSA. This CDR3 reads CASSLATTSENTGELFF. Here the CDR3 DNA reads TGTGCCAGCAGCCTAGCGACGACATCCGAGAACACCGGGGAGCTGTTTTTT.